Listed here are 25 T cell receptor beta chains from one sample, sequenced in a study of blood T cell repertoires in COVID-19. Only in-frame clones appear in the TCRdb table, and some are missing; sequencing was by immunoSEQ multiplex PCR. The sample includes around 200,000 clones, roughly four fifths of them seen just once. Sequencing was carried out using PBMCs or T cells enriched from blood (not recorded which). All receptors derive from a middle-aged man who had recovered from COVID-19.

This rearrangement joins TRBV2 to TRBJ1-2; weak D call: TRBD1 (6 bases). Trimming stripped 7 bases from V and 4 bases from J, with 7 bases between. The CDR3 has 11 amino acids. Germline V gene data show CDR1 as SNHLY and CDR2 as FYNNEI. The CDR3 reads CASMDSYGYTF. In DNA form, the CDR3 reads TGTGCCAGCATGGACAGCTATGGCTACACCTTC.

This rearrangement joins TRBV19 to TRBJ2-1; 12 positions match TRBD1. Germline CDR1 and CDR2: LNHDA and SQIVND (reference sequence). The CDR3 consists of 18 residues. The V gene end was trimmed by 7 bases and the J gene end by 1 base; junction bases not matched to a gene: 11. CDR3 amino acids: CASNPRDRGPASYNEQFF. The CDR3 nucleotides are TGTGCCAGTAACCCCCGGGACAGGGGGCCGGCGTCCTACAATGAGCAGTTCTTC.

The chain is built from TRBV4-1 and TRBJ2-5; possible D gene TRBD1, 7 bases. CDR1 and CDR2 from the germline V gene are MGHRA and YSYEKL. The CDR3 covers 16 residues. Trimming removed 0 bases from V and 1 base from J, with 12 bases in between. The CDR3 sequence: CASSQEWQGGQETQYF. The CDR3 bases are TGCGCCAGCAGCCAAGAATGGCAGGGGGGCCAAGAGACCCAGTACTTC.

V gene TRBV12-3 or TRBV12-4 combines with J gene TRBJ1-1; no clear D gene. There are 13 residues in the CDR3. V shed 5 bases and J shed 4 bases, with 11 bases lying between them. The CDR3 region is CASSLREGTEAFF. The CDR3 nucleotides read TGTGCCAGCAGTCTACGGGAGGGCACTGAAGCTTTCTTT.

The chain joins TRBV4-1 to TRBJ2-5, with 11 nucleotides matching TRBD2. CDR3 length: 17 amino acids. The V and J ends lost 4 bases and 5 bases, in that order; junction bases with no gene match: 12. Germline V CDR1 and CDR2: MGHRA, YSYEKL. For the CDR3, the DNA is TGCGCCAGCAGCCTAACCGGGACTAGCGGTTCCTCGGAGACCCAGTACTTC. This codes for CASSLTGTSGSSETQYF.

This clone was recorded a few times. In DNA, the CDR3 is TGTGCCAGCAGCTTAGGTAGCCCCGGGGAGCTGTTTTTT. It codes for CASSLGSPGELFF. The chain is built from TRBV11-2 and TRBJ2-2; D unresolved. The ends were cut back, 1 base at V and 6 bases at J, with 6 bases in the middle. CDR1 and CDR2 (germline): SGHAT, FQNNGV. The CDR3 extends over 13 amino acids.

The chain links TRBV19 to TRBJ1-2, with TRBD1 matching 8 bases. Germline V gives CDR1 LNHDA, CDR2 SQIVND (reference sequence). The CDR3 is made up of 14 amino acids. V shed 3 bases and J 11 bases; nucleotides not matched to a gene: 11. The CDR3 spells CASSITGQGARYTF. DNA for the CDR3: TGTGCCAGTAGTATCACAGGGCAGGGGGCCCGGTACACCTTC. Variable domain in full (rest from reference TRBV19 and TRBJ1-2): DGGITQSPKYLFRKEGQNVTLSCEQNLNHDAMYWYRQDPGQGLRLIYYSQIVNDFQKGDIAEGYSVSREKKESFPLTVTSAQKNPTAFYLCASSITGQGARYTFGSGTRLTVV.

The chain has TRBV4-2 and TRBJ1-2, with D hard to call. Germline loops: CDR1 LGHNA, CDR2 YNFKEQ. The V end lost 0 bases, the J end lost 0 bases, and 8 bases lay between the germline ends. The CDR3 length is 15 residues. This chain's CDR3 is CASSQESLSNYGYTF. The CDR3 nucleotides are TGTGCCAGCAGCCAAGAGAGCCTTTCTAACTATGGCTACACCTTC.

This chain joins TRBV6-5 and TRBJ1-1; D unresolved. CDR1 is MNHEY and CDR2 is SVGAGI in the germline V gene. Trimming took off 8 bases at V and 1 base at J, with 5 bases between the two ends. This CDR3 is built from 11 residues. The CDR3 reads CASFRNTEAFF. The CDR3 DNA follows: TGTGCCAGCTTCCGGAACACTGAAGCTTTCTTT.

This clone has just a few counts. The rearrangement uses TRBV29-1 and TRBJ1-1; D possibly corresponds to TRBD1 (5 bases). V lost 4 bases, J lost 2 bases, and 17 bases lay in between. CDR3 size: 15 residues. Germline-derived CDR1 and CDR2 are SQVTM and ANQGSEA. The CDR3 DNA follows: TGCAGCGTTGGAGCCAAAGGGGTCTTAAACACTGAAGCTTTCTTT. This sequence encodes CSVGAKGVLNTEAFF.

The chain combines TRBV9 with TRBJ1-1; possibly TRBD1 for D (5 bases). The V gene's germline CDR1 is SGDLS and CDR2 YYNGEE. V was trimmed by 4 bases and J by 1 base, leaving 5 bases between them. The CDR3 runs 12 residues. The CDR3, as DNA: TGTGCCAGCAGCAGGGGGAACACTGAAGCTTTCTTT. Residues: CASSRGNTEAFF.

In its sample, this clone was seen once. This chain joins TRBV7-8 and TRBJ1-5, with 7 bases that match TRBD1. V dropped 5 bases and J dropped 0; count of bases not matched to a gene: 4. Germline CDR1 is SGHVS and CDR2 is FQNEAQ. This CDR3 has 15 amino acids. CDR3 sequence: CASSPGQISNQPQHF. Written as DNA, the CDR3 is TGTGCCAGCAGCCCGGGACAGATTAGCAATCAGCCCCAGCATTTT.

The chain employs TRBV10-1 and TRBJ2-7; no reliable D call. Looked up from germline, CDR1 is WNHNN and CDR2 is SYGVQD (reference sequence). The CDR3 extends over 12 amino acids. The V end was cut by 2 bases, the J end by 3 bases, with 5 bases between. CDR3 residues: CASSEGSYEQYF. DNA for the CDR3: TGCGCCAGCAGTGAGGGCAGCTACGAGCAGTACTTC.

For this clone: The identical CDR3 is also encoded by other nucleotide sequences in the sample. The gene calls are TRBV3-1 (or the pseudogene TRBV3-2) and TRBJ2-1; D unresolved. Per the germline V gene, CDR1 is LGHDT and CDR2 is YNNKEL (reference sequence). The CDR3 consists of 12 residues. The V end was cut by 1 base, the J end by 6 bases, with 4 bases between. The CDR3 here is CASSQASNEQFF. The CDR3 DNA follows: TGTGCCAGCAGCCAAGCTAGCAATGAGCAGTTCTTC.

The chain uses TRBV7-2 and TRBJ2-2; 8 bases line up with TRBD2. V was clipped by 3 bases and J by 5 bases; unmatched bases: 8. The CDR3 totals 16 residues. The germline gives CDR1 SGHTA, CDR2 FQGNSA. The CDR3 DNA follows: TGTGCCAGCAGCTTTTTGGGACTAGGAGGAACCGGGGAGCTGTTTTTT. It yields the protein CASSFLGLGGTGELFF.

The CDR3 DNA reads as TGTGCCAGCAGTTGGAGGACAGGGGGGGATGGCTACACCTTC. Translated, it gives CASSWRTGGDGYTF. The gene calls are TRBV28 and TRBJ1-2; 10 bases are shared with TRBD1. V lost 4 bases and J lost 6; bases outside the gene matches: 5. Germline CDR1 MDHEN, CDR2 SYDVKM. The CDR3 is 14 residues long.

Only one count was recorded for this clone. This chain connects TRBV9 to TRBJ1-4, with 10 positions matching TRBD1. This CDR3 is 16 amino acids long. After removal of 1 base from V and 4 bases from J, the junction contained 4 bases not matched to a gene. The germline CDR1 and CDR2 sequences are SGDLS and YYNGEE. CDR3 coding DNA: TGTGCCAGCAGCGTAAGGGGGACAGGGGATAATGAAAAACTGTTTTTT. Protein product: CASSVRGTGDNEKLFF.

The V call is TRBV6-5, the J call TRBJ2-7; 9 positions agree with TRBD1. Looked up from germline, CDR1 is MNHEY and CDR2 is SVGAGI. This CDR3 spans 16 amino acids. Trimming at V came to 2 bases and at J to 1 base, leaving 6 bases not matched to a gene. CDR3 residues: CASSYSGQGLSYEQYF. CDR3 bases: TGTGCCAGCAGTTACAGTGGACAGGGGCTTTCCTACGAGCAGTACTTC.

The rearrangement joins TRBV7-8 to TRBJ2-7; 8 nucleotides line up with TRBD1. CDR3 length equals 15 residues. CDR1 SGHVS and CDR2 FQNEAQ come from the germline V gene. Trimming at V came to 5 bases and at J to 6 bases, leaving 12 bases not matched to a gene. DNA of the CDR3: TGTGCCAGCAGCCCTTTCGACAGGGGCCTGGGCGAGCAGTACTTC. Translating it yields CASSPFDRGLGEQYF.

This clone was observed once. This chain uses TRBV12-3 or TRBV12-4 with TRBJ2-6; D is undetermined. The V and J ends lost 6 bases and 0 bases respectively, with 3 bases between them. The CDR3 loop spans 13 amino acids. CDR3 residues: CASRLSGANVLTF. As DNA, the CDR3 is TGTGCCAGCAGACTCTCTGGGGCCAACGTCCTGACTTTC.

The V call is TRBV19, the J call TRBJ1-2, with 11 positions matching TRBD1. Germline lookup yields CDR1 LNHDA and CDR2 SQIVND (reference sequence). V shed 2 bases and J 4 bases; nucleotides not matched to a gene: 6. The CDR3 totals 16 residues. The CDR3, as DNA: TGTGCCAGTAGTATACCGGGACAGGGGGAGGGCTATGGCTACACCTTC. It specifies CASSIPGQGEGYGYTF.

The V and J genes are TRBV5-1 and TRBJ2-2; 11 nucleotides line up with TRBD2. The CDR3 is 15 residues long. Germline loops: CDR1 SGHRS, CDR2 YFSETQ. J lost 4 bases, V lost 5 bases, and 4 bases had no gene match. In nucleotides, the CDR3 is TGCGCCAGCAGACGAACTAGCGGGAGCACCGGGGAGCTGTTTTTT. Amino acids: CASRRTSGSTGELFF.

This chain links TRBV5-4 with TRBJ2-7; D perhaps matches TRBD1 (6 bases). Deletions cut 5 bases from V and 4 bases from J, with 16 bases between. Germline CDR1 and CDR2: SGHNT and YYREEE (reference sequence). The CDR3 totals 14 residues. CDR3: CASSLTGPQYEQYF. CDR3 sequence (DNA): TGTGCCAGCAGTTTAACAGGGCCCCAATACGAGCAGTACTTC.

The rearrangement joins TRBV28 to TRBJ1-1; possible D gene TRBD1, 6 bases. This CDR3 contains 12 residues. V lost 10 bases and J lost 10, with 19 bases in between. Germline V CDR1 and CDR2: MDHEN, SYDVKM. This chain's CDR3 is CATRGAVTRAFF. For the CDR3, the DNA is TGTGCCACCCGGGGGGCGGTCACTAGAGCTTTCTTT.

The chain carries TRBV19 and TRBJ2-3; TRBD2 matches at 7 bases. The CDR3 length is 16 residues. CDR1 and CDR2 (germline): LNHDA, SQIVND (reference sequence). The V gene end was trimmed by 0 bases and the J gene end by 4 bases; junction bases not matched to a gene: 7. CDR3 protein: CASSIDGEGMADTQYF. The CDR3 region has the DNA TGTGCCAGTAGTATAGACGGGGAGGGAATGGCAGATACGCAGTATTTT.